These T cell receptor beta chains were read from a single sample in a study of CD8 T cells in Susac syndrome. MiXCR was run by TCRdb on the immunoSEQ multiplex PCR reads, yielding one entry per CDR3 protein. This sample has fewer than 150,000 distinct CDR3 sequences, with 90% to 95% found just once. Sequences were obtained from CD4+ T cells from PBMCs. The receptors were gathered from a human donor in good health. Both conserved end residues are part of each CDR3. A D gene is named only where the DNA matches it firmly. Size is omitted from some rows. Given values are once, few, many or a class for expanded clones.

CDR3nt: TGTGCCAGCAGCTTATACGTGAACACCGGGGAGCTGTTTTTT
CDR3aa: CASSLYVNTGELFF
j_gene: TRBJ2-2
d_gene: -
v_gene: TRBV7-2
len: 14
abundance: -

CDR3nt: TGTGCCAGCAGCCGCGGCGGGCCCCGCTACGAGCAGTACTTC
CDR3aa: CASSRGGPRYEQYF
j_gene: TRBJ2-7
d_gene: -
v_gene: TRBV12-3/TRBV12-4
len: 14
abundance: -

CDR3nt: TGTGCCAGCAGGGCAGGGGATTACTACGAGCAGTACTTC
CDR3aa: CASRAGDYYEQYF
j_gene: TRBJ2-7
d_gene: -
v_gene: TRBV2
len: 13
abundance: -

CDR3nt: TGTGCCAGCACACTGACCTCGCGGGACACTGAAGCTTTCTTT
CDR3aa: CASTLTSRDTEAFF
j_gene: TRBJ1-1
d_gene: -
v_gene: TRBV19
len: 14
abundance: -

CDR3nt: TGTGCCAGCAGGCCGGATGGGGGATATACGCAGTATTTT
CDR3aa: CASRPDGGYTQYF
j_gene: TRBJ2-3
d_gene: -
v_gene: TRBV12-3/TRBV12-4
len: 13
abundance: -

CDR3nt: TGTGCCTGGACCCGGGACCTCTCCTACGAGCAGTACTTC
CDR3aa: CAWTRDLSYEQYF
j_gene: TRBJ2-7
d_gene: -
v_gene: TRBV30
len: 13
abundance: once

CDR3nt: TGTGCCAGCAGTAGACAGGAGTCCTACGAGCAGTACTTC
CDR3aa: CASSRQESYEQYF
j_gene: TRBJ2-7
d_gene: -
v_gene: TRBV2
len: 13
abundance: -

CDR3nt: TGTGCCAGCAGTGAATATTGCTTTCACAGCGGAACCACTGAAGCTTTCTTT
CDR3aa: CASSEYCFHSGTTEAFF
j_gene: TRBJ1-1
d_gene: -
v_gene: TRBV25-1
len: 17
abundance: -

CDR3nt: TGTGCCAGCAGCGTAGTTCTAGATACGCAGTATTTT
CDR3aa: CASSVVLDTQYF
j_gene: TRBJ2-3
d_gene: -
v_gene: TRBV9
len: 12
abundance: -

CDR3nt: TGTGCCAGCAGCCCCCAAGGGACTAGCGGGACCTACGAGCAGTACTTC
CDR3aa: CASSPQGTSGTYEQYF
j_gene: TRBJ2-7
d_gene: TRBD2
v_gene: TRBV7-2
len: 16
abundance: -

CDR3nt: TGTGCCAGCAGTGATCTACAACCTTCTCGGGACGAGCAGTACTTC
CDR3aa: CASSDLQPSRDEQYF
j_gene: TRBJ2-7
d_gene: -
v_gene: TRBV28
len: 15
abundance: once

CDR3nt: TGTGCCAGCAGCCGCGAGGGCCAGCCCCAGCATTTT
CDR3aa: CASSREGQPQHF
j_gene: TRBJ1-5
d_gene: -
v_gene: TRBV3-1
len: 12
abundance: -

CDR3nt: TGTGCCAGCAGTGTCTCCGACAGGACCGGAGAGACCCAGTACTTC
CDR3aa: CASSVSDRTGETQYF
j_gene: TRBJ2-5
d_gene: -
v_gene: TRBV25-1
len: 15
abundance: -

CDR3nt: TGTGCCAGCAGGCTCCCTGGCACAGATACGCAGTATTTT
CDR3aa: CASRLPGTDTQYF
j_gene: TRBJ2-3
d_gene: -
v_gene: TRBV5-6
len: 13
abundance: -

CDR3nt: TGTGCCAGCAGCGGGACCAGCGGGAGAGGAGAGACCCAGTACTTC
CDR3aa: CASSGTSGRGETQYF
j_gene: TRBJ2-5
d_gene: TRBD2
v_gene: TRBV5-6
len: 15
abundance: -

CDR3nt: TGCGCCAGCAGCCCCTCCACTAGAACCGGGGAGCTGTTTTTT
CDR3aa: CASSPSTRTGELFF
j_gene: TRBJ2-2
d_gene: -
v_gene: TRBV5-1
len: 14
abundance: -

CDR3nt: TGTGCCAGCAGCTTATCAGGACAGGGGGCCCACGAGCAGTACTTC
CDR3aa: CASSLSGQGAHEQYF
j_gene: TRBJ2-7
d_gene: TRBD1
v_gene: TRBV7-2
len: 15
abundance: -

CDR3nt: TGTGCCAGCAGCTCGCAAAGGCTAGAGACCCAGTACTTC
CDR3aa: CASSSQRLETQYF
j_gene: TRBJ2-5
d_gene: -
v_gene: TRBV7-9
len: 13
abundance: -

CDR3nt: TGTGCCAGCAGTGCCGGGACAGGTACGCAGTATTTT
CDR3aa: CASSAGTGTQYF
j_gene: TRBJ2-3
d_gene: TRBD1
v_gene: TRBV28
len: 12
abundance: -

CDR3nt: TGTGCCAGCAGCAAAGGAACGGGAGCTAGCACAGATACGCAGTATTTT
CDR3aa: CASSKGTGASTDTQYF
j_gene: TRBJ2-3
d_gene: -
v_gene: TRBV3-1
len: 16
abundance: -

CDR3nt: TGCAGCGCAGACATCAAGGGGACCACTCTAGCAGATACGCAGTATTTT
CDR3aa: CSADIKGTTLADTQYF
j_gene: TRBJ2-3
d_gene: -
v_gene: TRBV29-1
len: 16
abundance: -

CDR3nt: TGTGCCAGCAGTTTCCCCCCCGGGGTAGGGACTGAAGCTTTCTTT
CDR3aa: CASSFPPGVGTEAFF
j_gene: TRBJ1-1
d_gene: -
v_gene: TRBV28
len: 15
abundance: -

CDR3nt: TGTGCCAGCAGCCTCGTCTCGCGGGCCCTCCGCCTCGAGCAGTACTTC
CDR3aa: CASSLVSRALRLEQYF
j_gene: TRBJ2-7
d_gene: -
v_gene: TRBV3-1
len: 16
abundance: -

CDR3nt: TGTGCCAGCTCACCACCCGGGACAGGGGGCGAGCAGTACTTC
CDR3aa: CASSPPGTGGEQYF
j_gene: TRBJ2-7
d_gene: TRBD1
v_gene: TRBV18
len: 14
abundance: -

CDR3nt: TGCAGCGTCGGGGACAGACAAGAGACCCAGTACTTC
CDR3aa: CSVGDRQETQYF
j_gene: TRBJ2-5
d_gene: TRBD1
v_gene: TRBV29-1
len: 12
abundance: once